This T cell receptor beta chain originates from a study of memory CD4+ T cells and cytomegalovirus serostatus. General study points: The CMV-associated TCR signature appears largely within the CD4+ memory repertoire.

The CDR3 is 14 amino acids. The V end lost 1 base, the J end lost 4 bases, and 8 bases lay between the germline ends. Germline V gene data show CDR1 as SNHLY and CDR2 as FYNNEI. Libraries were prepared by immunoSEQ multiplex PCR; TCRdb keeps only in-frame clonotypes and omits some of them. The repertoire has about 46,000 clones, roughly 80% of them found once; the top ten carry 0.61%. The sort gate was single viable CD3+CD4+CD8-CD45RO+ cells for memory CD4+ T cells. Regarding this clone: Its cognate antigen is unknown.

The chain employs TRBV2 and TRBJ1-5; no firm D call. The TCR sequence derives from an adult in good health and CMV-seronegative. Sequencing was done on a sample of memory CD4+ T cells from blood. The CDR3 DNA is TGTGCCAGCAGTGAAGAGGCAGTAAATCAGCCCCAGCATTTT. Its protein product is CASSEEAVNQPQHF.